The clone carrying this T cell receptor beta chain was seen more than once but under ten times. The sample comes from a study of cytomegalovirus exposure and HLA in healthy donors. V was pared by 4 bases and J by 9 bases, with 10 bases of the junction left unmatched. CDR3 length equals 16 residues. CDR1 and CDR2 (germline): LNHDA, SQIVND (reference sequence). Each of the donors was a healthy bone marrow donor. PCR used 60 Vbeta primers and 13 Jbeta primers. Sequenced by immunoSEQ multiplex PCR; TCRdb stores in-frame clones only, minus some. Of fewer than 350,000 clones in the sample, about 87% were seen once.

The receptor was derived from a young woman in good health and CMV-seronegative. This chain joins TRBV19 and TRBJ1-6, with TRBD1 matching over 9 bases. Sample: PBMCs. The CDR3 DNA follows: TGTGCCAGTAGTACACTACAGGGGGCGGTTATTTCACCCCTCCACTTT. It codes for CASSTLQGAVISPLHF.